The T cell receptor beta chain under discussion was sequenced for a study of technical replicates of blood from several donors. CDR1 SEHNR and CDR2 FQNEAQ come from the germline V gene (reference sequence). V shed 4 bases and J shed 4 bases, with 17 bases lying between them. This CDR3 is 15 amino acids long. The protocol was immunoSEQ multiplex PCR, while the TCRdb copy is restricted to in-frame clones and leaves out a portion. This table holds around 89,000 clones, roughly 94% found once. The chain recombines TRBV7-9 with TRBJ2-7; D might be TRBD2 (6 bases). The sequenced material came from T cells isolated from PBMCs. The source of this sequence is a human donor in good health. For the CDR3, the DNA is TGTGCCAGCAGCTCCCCTGACCCGGGGGTTTACGAGCAGTACTTC. Translated: CASSSPDPGVYEQYF.